This T cell receptor (beta chain) was retrieved from a study of T cells in Graves' hyperthyroidism and ophthalmopathy. Germline assignment: CDR1 SGHVS and CDR2 FQNEAQ. V was pared by 0 bases and J by 2 bases, with 10 bases between. The CDR3 runs 15 residues. Amplified TCR beta CDR3 regions derived from RNA transcripts. HTBI primers drove first-round RT-PCR of the TCR CDR3. TCRdb reprocessed the multiplex PCR reads with MiXCR, giving one entry per CDR3 protein. Of 30,000 to 40,000 distinct CDR3 sequences detected, just under 50% appear once; the ten largest clones hold 5.5% to 8%. The clonotype originates from a woman aged 45-60 years with Graves' hyperthyroidism that later progressed to Graves' ophthalmopathy. The V call is TRBV7-8, the J call TRBJ1-1; D gene unclear. The sequenced sample was blood. CDR3 protein: CASSLALTDNTEAFF. CDR3 in DNA: TGTGCCAGCAGCTTAGCGCTTACAGACAACACTGAAGCTTTCTTT.